This TCR beta chain was captured by sequencing in a study of blood T cells in healthy people across ages. Study background: About one barcoded beta molecule was captured per two T cells (by template switching).

A note on this clonotype: Its antigen remains unidentified.

CDR1 and CDR2 from the germline V gene are SNHLY and FYNNEI. The CDR3 totals 14 residues. Trimming at V came to 4 bases and at J to 6 bases, leaving 6 bases not matched to a gene. Whole-study results and caveats: Both naive CD4+ cell counts and diversity were greater in long-lived donors than in aged donors.

There were at least 5 micrograms of total RNA extracted from every sample. Primed by a sample-barcoded 5' primer and a J-beta primer mix, a second PCR proceeded for about 6 to 12 cycles. Each CDR3 protein is one row after TCRdb ran MiXCR on the 5' RACE reads. The sample lists about 640,000 distinct CDR3 sequences; around three fifths were seen once. Source material: blood. The receptor's source is a man in his fifties or sixties in good health. The chain recombines TRBV2 with TRBJ1-5; 7 positions match TRBD1. The CDR3 nucleotides are TGTGCCAGCAGTGGGACAGGAGAGGTTCAGCCCCAGCATTTT. Protein product: CASSGTGEVQPQHF.